This T cell receptor beta chain was found in a study of blood T cell repertoires in COVID-19. Whole-study context: T cells, B-cell-depleted T cells, or PBMCs supplied cDNA or gDNA.

CDR3 length equals 15 residues. From germline, CDR1 is LGHDT and CDR2 YNNKEL (reference sequence). The V end was cut by 4 bases, the J end by 7 bases, with 16 bases between. In the authors' methods: Reference gene primer amplification in the assay estimated nucleated cell counts. Using immunoSEQ multiplex PCR, the repertoire was profiled, and TCRdb retains in-frame clones only, with some absent. That table gives V, J and clone size, and the DNA gave D and trimming. This table has roughly 55,000 clones, 80% to 90% appearing once. Sequenced material: peripheral blood. The receptor's source is a man aged 45 to 65 with active COVID-19. The chain combines TRBV3-1 (or the pseudogene TRBV3-2) with TRBJ2-2; D possibly corresponds to TRBD2 (6 bases). The DNA of the CDR3 is TGTGCCAGCAGCCCTCTTTCCCGACTAGTCGGGGAGCTGTTTTTT. Protein product: CASSPLSRLVGELFF.